These T cell receptor beta chains were read from a single sample in a study of patients and donors after allogeneic stem cell transplantation. TCRdb reanalysed the RT-PCR reads using MiXCR and keeps one entry per CDR3 protein. The sample includes approximately 250,000 distinct CDR3 sequences, roughly 15% seen only once; the top ten take around 10%. Sequencing was carried out using blood, either unsorted or a sorted T cell fraction (not recorded which). The receptors originated from a human donor who was either an allogeneic HSCT recipient or a stem cell or donor lymphocyte infusion donor (not recorded which). It is not recorded whose cells these are; they may come from a transplant donor. Both conserved end residues are part of each CDR3. The D gene is left open where the match is weak. Size is omitted from some rows. Given values are once, few, many or a class for expanded clones.

j_gene | d_gene | v_gene | abundance | CDR3nt | CDR3aa
TRBJ2-3 | - | TRBV4-3 | many | TGCGCCAGCAGCGAAGGGGGGAACCCGGGCACAGATACGCAGTATTTT | CASSEGGNPGTDTQYF
TRBJ2-7 | - | TRBV6-1 | few | TGTGCCAGCAGACTCACCCACTTCGGGGCCTACGAGCAGTACTTC | CASRLTHFGAYEQYF
TRBJ2-1 | TRBD2 | TRBV11-3 | - | TGTGCCAGCAGCTTAGGGGGACTAGCTGGGGATGAGCAGTTCTTC | CASSLGGLAGDEQFF
TRBJ1-1 | - | TRBV6-2/TRBV6-3 | few | TGTGCCAGCAGTTACTCGGATCCGTCCACTGAAGCTTTCTTT | CASSYSDPSTEAFF
TRBJ2-1 | TRBD1 | TRBV29-1 | - | TGCAGCGATACGACAGGGGGCTTCTACAATGAGCAGTTCTTC | CSDTTGGFYNEQFF
TRBJ1-1 | - | TRBV7-9 | few | TGTGCCAGCAGCTTCGACGGTAAGAACACTGAAGCTTTCTTT | CASSFDGKNTEAFF
TRBJ2-1 | - | TRBV7-2 | - | TGTGCCAGCAGCTTATTCGATGAGCAGTTCTTC | CASSLFDEQFF
TRBJ1-1 | - | TRBV2 | - | TGTGCCAGCGGGACGTTTTCTGAAGCTTTCTTT | CASGTFSEAFF
TRBJ2-7 | - | TRBV11-2 | - | TGTGCCAGCAGCTTAGGGGGTGGTTGGGGAGGTACCTACGAGCAGTACTTC | CASSLGGGWGGTYEQYF
TRBJ2-2 | TRBD2 | TRBV2 | few | TGTGCCAGCTCTAGCGGGAGTCTCGCCGGGGAGCTGTTTTTT | CASSSGSLAGELFF
TRBJ1-2 | - | TRBV14 | - | TGTGCCAGCAGCCAACGGGGAGTCGGCGGCTACACCTTC | CASSQRGVGGYTF
TRBJ2-3 | TRBD1 | TRBV7-7 | - | TGTGCTAGCAGCTTACAGGGGGCATCAGATACGCAGTATTTT | CASSLQGASDTQYF
TRBJ1-5 | - | TRBV3-1 | - | TGTGCCAGCAGCCAACGAGGACGGGGCAATCAGCCCCAGCATTTT | CASSQRGRGNQPQHF
TRBJ2-1 | TRBD2 | TRBV3-1 | - | TGTGCCAGCAGCCAACCAAGGACTAGCGGTGAGCAGTTCTTC | CASSQPRTSGEQFF
TRBJ2-3 | TRBD2 | TRBV9 | - | TGTGCCAGCAGCGTAGGGGCTAGCGGGGTGCCTAGCACAGATACGCAGTATTTT | CASSVGASGVPSTDTQYF
TRBJ2-2 | - | TRBV12-5 | - | TGTGCTAGTGCTTTGGAACTTTACACCGGGGAGCTGTTTTTT | CASALELYTGELFF
TRBJ2-1 | TRBD2 | TRBV6-2/TRBV6-3 | - | TGTGCCAGCAGGATCGGGACTAGCGGGACCAATGAGCAGTTCTTC | CASRIGTSGTNEQFF
TRBJ2-1 | TRBD2 | TRBV7-2 | many | TGTGCCAGCAGCCGGGAAAGCGGGGGGGCACGAGGCCATGAGCAGTTCTTC | CASSRESGGARGHEQFF
TRBJ2-7 | - | TRBV3-1 | few | TGTGCCAGCAGCATGTCAGGGTGGCGGGAGCAGTACTTC | CASSMSGWREQYF
TRBJ1-1 | - | TRBV5-4 | few | TGTGCCAGCAGCTCTTTCCGGATGAACACTGAAGCTTTCTTT | CASSSFRMNTEAFF
TRBJ1-1 | - | TRBV4-1 | many | TGCGCCAGCAGCCAGCCGGCCGGAGGAGACACTGAAGCTTTCTTT | CASSQPAGGDTEAFF
TRBJ1-2 | - | TRBV6-1 | - | TGTGCCAGCACCGAAAGTGACGTAGGCCTCTATGGCTACACCTTC | CASTESDVGLYGYTF
TRBJ2-7 | - | TRBV5-1 | few | TGCGCCAGCAGCTTGGCCCGGTCGGGACAACTGAGCTCCTACGAGCAGTACTTC | CASSLARSGQLSSYEQYF
TRBJ1-5 | - | TRBV19 | once | TGTGCCAGTAGTGTTTTAGGTGGGTCTCAGCCCCAGCATTTT | CASSVLGGSQPQHF
TRBJ1-4 | - | TRBV9 | many | TGTGCCAGCAGCCCCAAAGAGGACACAGGATTGGAAAAACTGTTTTTT | CASSPKEDTGLEKLFF
TRBJ1-2 | - | TRBV12-3/TRBV12-4 | few | TGTGCCAGCAGTTTGCAGGGGCCGACCACCTTC | CASSLQGPTTF
TRBJ1-4 | - | TRBV29-1 | few | TGCAGCGGGGGACCTCAGACAGGCGGTAATGAAAAACTGTTTTTT | CSGGPQTGGNEKLFF
TRBJ2-3 | - | TRBV2 | few | TGTGCCAGCAGTGAAGCCGATACGCAGTATTTT | CASSEADTQYF
TRBJ2-3 | TRBD1 | TRBV6-1 | many | TGTGCCAGCAGTGAAGGACAGGGGGGGGACACAGATACGCAGTATTTT | CASSEGQGGDTDTQYF
TRBJ1-1 | - | TRBV4-2 | few | TGTGCCAGCAGCCAAATTCCCCCCGGGGGAGGGAACACTGAAGCTTTCTTT | CASSQIPPGGGNTEAFF
TRBJ1-1 | - | TRBV2 | - | TGTGCCAGCAGTGCCCTAGGGGTGAGTGAAGCTTTCTTT | CASSALGVSEAFF
TRBJ1-4 | - | TRBV7-9 | few | TGTGCCAGCCGAAACGGGCCAGTTAATGAAAAACTGTTTTTT | CASRNGPVNEKLFF
TRBJ2-2 | - | TRBV20-1 | few | TGCAGTGCTAGGGGGTACATTGACGGGGAGCTGTTTTTT | CSARGYIDGELFF
TRBJ2-2 | TRBD1 | TRBV29-1 | - | TGCAGCTGCGGGACAGGGGGCATGGGCGGGGAGCTGTTTTTT | CSCGTGGMGGELFF
TRBJ2-2 | - | TRBV2 | few | TGTGCCAGCAGTGAAGACTGGTTCACCGGGGAGCTGTTTTTT | CASSEDWFTGELFF
TRBJ1-4 | TRBD1 | TRBV29-1 | few | TGCAGCGTTGACGGGACAGGGCGGAATGAAAAACTGTTTTTT | CSVDGTGRNEKLFF
TRBJ2-3 | - | TRBV5-4 | - | TGTGCCAGCAGCTTGAGACAGGATAGCACAGATACGCAGTATTTT | CASSLRQDSTDTQYF
TRBJ2-2 | - | TRBV20-1 | few | TGCAGTGCTAGGGTCACCGGGGAGCTGTTTTTT | CSARVTGELFF
TRBJ2-3 | TRBD2 | TRBV5-6 | few | TGTGCCAGCAGCCAAGGACTAGCGGGAGTAACAGATACGCAGTATTTT | CASSQGLAGVTDTQYF
TRBJ1-5 | TRBD1 | TRBV19 | few | TGTGCCAGTCAGACAGGGGGTAGCAATCAGCCCCAGCATTTT | CASQTGGSNQPQHF
TRBJ2-1 | TRBD2 | TRBV7-9 | - | TGTGCCAGCAGCTTAAATCGACTAGCGGTCTACAATGAGCAGTTCTTC | CASSLNRLAVYNEQFF
TRBJ1-2 | - | TRBV5-1 | few | TGCGCCAGCAGCTTGACGGACGGGGGGATCTATGGCTACACCTTC | CASSLTDGGIYGYTF
TRBJ2-5 | - | TRBV11-1 | - | TGTGCCAGCAGCTGGACCAGGGACCCAGAGACCCAGTACTTC | CASSWTRDPETQYF
TRBJ2-3 | - | TRBV12-3/TRBV12-4 | many | TGTGCCAGCACCCCACTAGCTGCTAGCACAGATACGCAGTATTTT | CASTPLAASTDTQYF
TRBJ1-6 | TRBD1 | TRBV5-8 | - | TGTGCCAGCAGCCCGGAACAGGGGTATAATTCACCCCTCCACTTT | CASSPEQGYNSPLHF